Reported below is one T cell receptor beta chain. Data came from immunoSEQ multiplex PCR; TCRdb stores just in-frame clones and leaves some out. The table records 50,000 to 70,000 clones, about 86% of them present only once. This entry comes from a study of blood T cell repertoires in COVID-19. Study-level information: COVID-19 samples, acute and convalescent, were from the United States, Italy and Spain.

Sequencing was carried out using peripheral blood. This TCR derives from a man between 60 and 75 years old with acute or convalescent COVID-19.

Written as DNA, the CDR3 is TGTGCCAGCAGTTACTCGGGGGCCCGTCGAGAGGGCTACACCTTC. This encodes CASSYSGARREGYTF. This chain links TRBV6-5 with TRBJ1-2; TRBD1 might be the D (6 bases). The CDR3 length is 15 residues. The germline CDR1 and CDR2 sequences are MNHEY and SVGAGI. V was trimmed by 0 bases and J by 8 bases, leaving 16 bases between them.